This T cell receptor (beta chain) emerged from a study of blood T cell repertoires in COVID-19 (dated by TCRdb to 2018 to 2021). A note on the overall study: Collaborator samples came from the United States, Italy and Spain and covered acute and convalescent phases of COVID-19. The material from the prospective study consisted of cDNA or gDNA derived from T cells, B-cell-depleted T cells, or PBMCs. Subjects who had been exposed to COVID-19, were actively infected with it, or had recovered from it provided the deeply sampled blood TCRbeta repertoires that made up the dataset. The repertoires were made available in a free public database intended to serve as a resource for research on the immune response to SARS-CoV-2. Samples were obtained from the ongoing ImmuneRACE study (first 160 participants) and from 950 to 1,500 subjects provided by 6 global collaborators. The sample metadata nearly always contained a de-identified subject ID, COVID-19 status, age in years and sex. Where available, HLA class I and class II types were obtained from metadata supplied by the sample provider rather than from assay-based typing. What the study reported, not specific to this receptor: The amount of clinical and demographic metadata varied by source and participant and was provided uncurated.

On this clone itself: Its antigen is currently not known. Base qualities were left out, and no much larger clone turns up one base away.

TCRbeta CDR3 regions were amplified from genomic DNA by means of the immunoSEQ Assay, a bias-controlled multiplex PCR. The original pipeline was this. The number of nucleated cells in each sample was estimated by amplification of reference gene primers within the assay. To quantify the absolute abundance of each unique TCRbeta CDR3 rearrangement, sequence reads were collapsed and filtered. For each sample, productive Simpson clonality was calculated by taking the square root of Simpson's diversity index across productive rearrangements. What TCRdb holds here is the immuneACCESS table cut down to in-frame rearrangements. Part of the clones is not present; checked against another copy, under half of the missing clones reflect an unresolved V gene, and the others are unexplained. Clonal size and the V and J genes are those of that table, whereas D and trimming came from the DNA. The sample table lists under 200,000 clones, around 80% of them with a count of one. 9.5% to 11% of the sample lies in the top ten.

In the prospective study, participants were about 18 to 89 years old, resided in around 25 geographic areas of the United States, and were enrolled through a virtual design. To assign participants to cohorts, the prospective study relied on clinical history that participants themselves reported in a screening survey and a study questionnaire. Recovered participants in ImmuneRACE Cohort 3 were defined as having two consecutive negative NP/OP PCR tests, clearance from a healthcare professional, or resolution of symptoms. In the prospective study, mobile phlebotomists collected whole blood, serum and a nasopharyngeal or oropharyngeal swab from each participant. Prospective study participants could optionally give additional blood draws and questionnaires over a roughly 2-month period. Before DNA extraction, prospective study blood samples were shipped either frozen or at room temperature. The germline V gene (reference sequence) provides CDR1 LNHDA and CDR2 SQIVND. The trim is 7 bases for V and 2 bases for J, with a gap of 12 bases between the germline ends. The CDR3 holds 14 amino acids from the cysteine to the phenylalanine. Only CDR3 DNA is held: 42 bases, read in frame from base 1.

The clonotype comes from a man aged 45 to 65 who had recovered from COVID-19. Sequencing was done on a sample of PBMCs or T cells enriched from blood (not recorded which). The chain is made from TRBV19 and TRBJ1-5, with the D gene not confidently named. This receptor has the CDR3 CASTLRGGNQPQHF. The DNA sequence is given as TGTGCCAGTACCCTCCGGGGTGGCAATCAGCCCCAGCATTTT.